The text below deals with one TCR beta chain. Its antigen remains unidentified. A much larger clone lies one base from this, so it may be a read error. This sample is part of a study of blood T cells in healthy people across ages. About the study: About one barcoded beta molecule per two T cells was captured by template switching. Study-level findings and limits: PBMCs went unsorted, and a conclusive naive versus antigen-experienced comparison was therefore prevented.

V dropped 2 bases and J dropped 7; count of bases not matched to a gene: 10. The CDR3 runs 14 residues. Germline-derived CDR1 and CDR2 are SQVTM and ANQGSEA. Then a second PCR, running about 6 to 12 cycles, was carried out with a sample-barcoded 5' primer and a J-beta primer mix. One entry per CDR3 protein results from TCRdb running MiXCR on the 5' RACE reads. Of more than 600,000 distinct CDR3 sequences listed, 20% to 25% are singletons. This sample was also put to use in a study of T cells of mothers and their children. That paper adds: In each mother, TCR beta CDR3 reads exceeded 10 million; in each child, they numbered approximately 3 million.

The gene calls are TRBV29-1 and TRBJ2-5, with 7 bases lining up with TRBD1. This clonotype was sampled from a boy younger than 18 in good health. The specimen sequenced was blood. The CDR3 nucleotides are TGCAGCGTTGAATACGACAGGGATGGCGTGACCCAGTACTTC. It translates to CSVEYDRDGVTQYF.